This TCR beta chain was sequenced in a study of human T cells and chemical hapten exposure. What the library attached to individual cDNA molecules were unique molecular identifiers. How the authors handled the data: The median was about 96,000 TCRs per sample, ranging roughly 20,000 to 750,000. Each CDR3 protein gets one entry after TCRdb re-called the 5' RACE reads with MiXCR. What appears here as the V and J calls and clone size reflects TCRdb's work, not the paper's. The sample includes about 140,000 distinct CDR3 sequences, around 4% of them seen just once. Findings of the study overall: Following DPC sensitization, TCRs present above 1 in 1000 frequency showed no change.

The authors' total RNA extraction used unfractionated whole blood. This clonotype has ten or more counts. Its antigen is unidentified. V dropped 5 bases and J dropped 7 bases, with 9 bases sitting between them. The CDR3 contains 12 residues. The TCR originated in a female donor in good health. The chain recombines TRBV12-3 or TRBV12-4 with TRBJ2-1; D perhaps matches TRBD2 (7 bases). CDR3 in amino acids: CASSRGANEQFF. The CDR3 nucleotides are TGTGCCAGCAGTCGGGGGGCAAATGAGCAGTTCTTC.